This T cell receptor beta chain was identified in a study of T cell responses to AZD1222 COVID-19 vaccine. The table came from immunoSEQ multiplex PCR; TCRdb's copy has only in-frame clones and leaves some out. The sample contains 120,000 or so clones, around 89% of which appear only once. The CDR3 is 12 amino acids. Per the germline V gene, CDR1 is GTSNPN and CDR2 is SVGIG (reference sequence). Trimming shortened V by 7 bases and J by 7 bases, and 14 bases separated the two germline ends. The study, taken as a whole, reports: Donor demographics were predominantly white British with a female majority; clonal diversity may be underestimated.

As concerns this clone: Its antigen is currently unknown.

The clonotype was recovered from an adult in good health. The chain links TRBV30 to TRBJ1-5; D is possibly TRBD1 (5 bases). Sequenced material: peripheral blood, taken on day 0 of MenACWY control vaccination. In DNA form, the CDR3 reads TGTGCCTCGCAGGGTTTAGGGCAGCCCCAGCATTTT. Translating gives CASQGLGQPQHF.